The 27 T cell receptor beta chains reported below all come from one sample, sequenced in a study of blood T cells in healthy people across ages. Primers used in a second PCR of about 7 to 12 cycles were a sample-barcoded 5' primer and a J-beta primer mix. TCRdb ran MiXCR on the 5' RACE reads and lists one entry per CDR3 protein. In the table there are nearly 1 million distinct CDR3 sequences, about 51% of which are singletons. The sample consisted of blood. These receptors were collected from a woman aged 55 to 70 in good health.

The chain combines TRBV3-1 with TRBJ2-4; possibly TRBD2 for D (5 bases). This CDR3 region has 14 residues. Germline-derived CDR1 and CDR2 are LGHDT and YNNKEL (reference sequence). Trimming left V 4 bases short and J 7 bases short, with 14 bases between. The CDR3 region has the DNA TGTGCCAGCAGCCCCAGCGGTGGAAAGAACATTCAGTACTTC. This encodes CASSPSGGKNIQYF.

CDR3 DNA sequence: TGTGCCAGCAGCTCACAGCCGTCTCGACCCTACGAGCAGTACTTC. Its translation: CASSSQPSRPYEQYF. The gene calls are TRBV11-2 and TRBJ2-4; no firm D call. The J call is doubtful: the DNA matches TRBJ2-7 better. This CDR3 contains 15 residues. Germline V gives CDR1 SGHAT, CDR2 FQNNGV.

This clonotype was counted between two and nine times. The CDR3 sequence: CATSDLLSGLDTQYF. The DNA of the CDR3 is TGTGCCACCAGTGATTTGCTCAGTGGCTTAGATACGCAGTATTTT. This sequence joins TRBV24-1 and TRBJ2-3; unclear D gene. Trimming shortened V by 0 bases and J by 5 bases, and 11 bases separated the two germline ends. The germline gives CDR1 KGHDR, CDR2 SFDVKD. The CDR3 totals 15 residues.

The J gene is TRBJ2-7, the V gene TRBV28; TRBD2 matches 8 bases. V lost 6 bases, J lost 4 bases, and 11 bases stayed unmatched. The CDR3 is 15 amino acids. Germline V lookup: CDR1 MDHEN, CDR2 SYDVKM. The CDR3 loop is CASSPVGGVTYEQYF. CDR3 in DNA: TGTGCCAGCAGCCCTGTCGGGGGGGTCACATACGAGCAGTACTTC. Looking up the rest from reference TRBV28 and TRBJ2-7 gives the full variable domain: DVKVTQSSRYLVKRTGEKVFLECVQDMDHENMFWYRQDPGLGLRLIYFSYDVKMKEKGDIPEGYSVSREKKERFSLILESASTNQTSMYLCASSPVGGVTYEQYFGPGTRLTVT.

This clonotype was recorded a few times. The chain uses TRBV7-8 and TRBJ2-1; D is uncertain. CDR1 and CDR2 (germline): SGHVS, FQNEAQ. Trimming took 1 base from V and 5 from J, leaving 6 bases between them. CDR3 length: 13 amino acids. The CDR3 protein is CASSLVRNNEQFF. The DNA of the CDR3 is TGTGCCAGCAGCTTAGTTCGTAACAATGAGCAGTTCTTC.

J is TRBJ2-1 and V is TRBV3-1; 13 bases align to TRBD2. Germline V lookup: CDR1 LGHDT, CDR2 YNNKEL (reference sequence). V lost 7 bases, J lost 10 bases, and 7 bases stayed unmatched. The CDR3 runs to 14 residues. This CDR3 is CASMRTSGSYEQFF. The CDR3 coding sequence is TGTGCCAGCATGCGGACTAGCGGGAGTTACGAGCAGTTCTTC.

This clonotype was seen a few times. The V and J genes are TRBV20-1 and TRBJ2-3; no firm D call. This CDR3 contains 13 residues. Looked up from germline, CDR1 is DFQATT and CDR2 is SNEGSKA (reference sequence). V was cut by 3 bases and J by 5 bases, with 12 bases left in between. The CDR3 is CSASWNQKDTQYF. The CDR3, as DNA: TGCAGTGCTAGTTGGAACCAAAAAGATACGCAGTATTTT.

This clonotype showed up many times. The rearrangement joins TRBV11-2 to TRBJ2-1; D is perhaps TRBD2 (5 bases). The germline gives CDR1 SGHAT, CDR2 FQNNGV. V lost 2 bases and J lost 2, with 10 bases in between. There are 15 residues in the CDR3. CDR3 sequence reads: CASSLSGLPYNEQFF. The CDR3 nucleotides read TGTGCCAGCAGCTTAAGTGGACTCCCCTACAATGAGCAGTTCTTC.

This clonotype was seen more than once but under ten times. The chain is built from TRBV15 and TRBJ2-4; the D gene is possibly TRBD1 (5 bases). Germline V lookup: CDR1 LNHNV, CDR2 YYDKDF (reference sequence). V lost 2 bases, J lost 0 bases, and 11 bases lay in between. There are 16 residues in the CDR3. CDR3: CATSRTGLLAKNIQYF. CDR3 DNA sequence: TGTGCCACCAGCAGAACAGGTCTTCTAGCCAAAAACATTCAGTACTTC.

V is TRBV7-3 and J is TRBJ2-7; D is perhaps TRBD1 (6 bases). Germline values: CDR1 SGHTA, CDR2 FQGTGA. V was pared by 3 bases and J by 5 bases, with 17 bases between. The CDR3 loop spans 15 amino acids. In DNA, the CDR3 is TGTGCCAGCAGCTTTTCCCACGCGAAGGGGGACGAGCAGTACTTC. Encoded protein: CASSFSHAKGDEQYF.

The chain couples TRBV12-3 or TRBV12-4 to TRBJ2-3, with D possibly matching TRBD2 (6 bases). The CDR3 is 14 amino acids. V was trimmed by 4 bases and J by 4 bases, leaving 12 bases between them. CDR3 loop: CASSYGWEADTQYF. The DNA for the CDR3 is TGTGCCAGCAGTTACGGGTGGGAGGCAGATACGCAGTATTTT.

This clonotype has just a few counts. The V and J genes are TRBV7-3 and TRBJ2-3, with 9 bases lining up with TRBD2. CDR3 length: 15 residues. CDR1 and CDR2 (germline): SGHTA, FQGTGA. Trimming removed 6 bases from V and 2 bases from J; junction bases left unmatched: 6. The CDR3 bases are TGTGCCAGCAGGTTGACTAGCGGATACACAGATACGCAGTATTTT. This codes for CASRLTSGYTDTQYF.

J is TRBJ2-5 and V is TRBV28; 10 bases align to TRBD1. This CDR3 comprises 16 residues. Germline V lookup: CDR1 MDHEN, CDR2 SYDVKM. With V trimmed by 5 bases and J by 5 bases, 11 bases remained unmatched. The CDR3 DNA reads as TGTGCCAGCAGTGAGACCGGGACAGGGGTATGGGAGACCCAGTACTTC. Amino acids: CASSETGTGVWETQYF.

The genes are TRBV4-1 and TRBJ1-2; possible D gene TRBD1, 6 bases. Trimming cost V 2 bases and J 6 bases, with 13 bases left between them. Germline CDR1 and CDR2: MGHRA and YSYEKL. This CDR3 contains 14 residues. The CDR3 DNA is TGCGCCAGCAGCCAACATGGGGCAGGGGATGGCTACACCTTC. Protein product: CASSQHGAGDGYTF.

In its sample, this clonotype was seen a few times. The chain recombines TRBV7-2 with TRBJ2-5; D is possibly TRBD2 (6 bases). The CDR3 covers 14 residues. Germline loops: CDR1 SGHTA, CDR2 FQGNSA. Between the trimmed V and J ends, which lost 1 base and 7 bases, there was a span of 13 bases. CDR3 sequence (DNA): TGTGCCAGCAGCTTAGTCACTAGCTCTGGGACCCAGTACTTC. As protein: CASSLVTSSGTQYF.

The chain recombines TRBV29-1 with TRBJ2-6; 11 bases are a match to TRBD2. With V trimmed by 7 bases and J by 3 bases, 8 bases remained unmatched. The CDR3 covers 16 residues. Germline V gene data show CDR1 as SQVTM and CDR2 as ANQGSEA. The CDR3 nucleotides read TGCAGCGCCTCACTAGCGGGAGTCGTTGGGGCCAACGTCCTGACTTTC. Residues: CSASLAGVVGANVLTF.

This clonotype has more than one count but fewer than ten. This chain uses TRBV12-3 or TRBV12-4 with TRBJ1-5; D ambiguous. Trimming removed 4 bases at V and 9 bases at J, with 13 bases between. This CDR3 is built from 13 residues. The CDR3 sequence: CASSSGPHAPQHF. CDR3 bases: TGTGCCAGCAGTTCTGGGCCGCATGCGCCCCAGCATTTT.

In this sample, this clonotype turned up a few times. V gene TRBV28 combines with J gene TRBJ2-7; the D gene is possibly TRBD1 (7 bases). The CDR3 totals 16 residues. Trimming left V 6 bases short and J 5 bases short, with 23 bases between. Looked up from germline, CDR1 is MDHEN and CDR2 is SYDVKM. CDR3 in amino acids: CASSRGVGYGFNEQYF. Written as DNA, the CDR3 is TGTGCCAGCAGCAGGGGGGTCGGGTATGGCTTCAACGAGCAGTACTTC.

V is TRBV11-2 and J is TRBJ1-2, with TRBD1 matching 7 bases. The V segment lost 5 bases and the J segment 4 bases; nucleotides outside the gene matches: 7. Germline lookup yields CDR1 SGHAT and CDR2 FQNNGV. This CDR3 is built from 14 residues. CDR3 nucleotides: TGTGCCAGCAGCCGTGAGGGGGCTGGCTATGGCTACACCTTC. This codes for CASSREGAGYGYTF.

The chain couples TRBV6-5 to TRBJ1-5, with D unresolved. Trimming stripped 5 bases from V and 5 bases from J, with 10 bases between. Germline V gene lookup returns CDR1 MNHEY and CDR2 SVGAGI. This CDR3 is 13 amino acids long. The CDR3 DNA reads TGTGCCAGCAGTGGGAAGAGGTATCAGCCCCAGCATTTT. This sequence encodes CASSGKRYQPQHF.

The chain has TRBV10-3 and TRBJ2-5, with TRBD1 as a possible D gene (6 bases). V was cut by 2 bases and J by 11 bases, with 15 bases left in between. CDR1 and CDR2 from the germline V gene are ENHRY and SYGVKD. The CDR3 has 13 amino acids. The CDR3 DNA reads TGTGCCATCAGTGAGAACAGGGTATCGGAGCAGTACTTC. Residues: CAISENRVSEQYF.

Regarding this clonotype: Its ends do not fully match the called genes, so a read error is possible. J is TRBJ2-7 and V is TRBV11-2; 7 nucleotides match TRBD2. CDR1 and CDR2 (germline): SGHAT, FQNNGV. The CDR3 sequence is 17 residues long. CDR3 sequence: CACSFPPRDSGSYEQYF. The DNA for the CDR3 is TGTGCCTGCAGCTTCCCCCCGCGGGATAGCGGGTCCTACGAGCAGTACTTC.

This sequence joins TRBV27 and TRBJ2-1; 8 bases fit TRBD2. Trimming removed 6 bases from V and 8 bases from J; junction bases left unmatched: 15. CDR1 is MNHEY, CDR2 SMNVEV, per germline (reference sequence). This CDR3 spans 16 amino acids. As DNA, the CDR3 is TGTGCCAGCAGCCCTCTTGGGACTAGAGGGGAGCATGAGCAGTTCTTC. This translates into CASSPLGTRGEHEQFF.

A few counts support this clonotype. The chain employs TRBV12-3 or TRBV12-4 and TRBJ2-1; 16 bases align to TRBD2. Trimming at V came to 4 bases and at J to 4 bases, leaving 7 bases not matched to a gene. The CDR3 covers 18 residues. This chain's CDR3 is CASSSSPGLAGGYNEQFF. The CDR3 DNA sequence: TGTGCCAGCAGTTCCAGCCCGGGACTAGCGGGAGGGTACAATGAGCAGTTCTTC.

The rearrangement joins TRBV30 to TRBJ1-4; D gene uncertain. Germline V lookup: CDR1 GTSNPN, CDR2 SVGIG (reference sequence). The germline V and J ends were trimmed by 4 bases and 4 bases, with 13 bases remaining between them. This CDR3 is built from 14 residues. CDR3 residues: CAWNHEQHNEKLFF. Written as DNA, the CDR3 is TGTGCCTGGAACCATGAGCAGCATAATGAAAAACTGTTTTTT.

The V and J genes are TRBV10-3 and TRBJ2-5, with a weak D call TRBD2 (6 bases). Trimming took 0 bases from V and 5 from J, leaving 16 bases between them. This CDR3 is built from 16 residues. Per germline, CDR1 ENHRY and CDR2 SYGVKD. The CDR3 loop reads CAISESARSGGETQYF. DNA for the CDR3: TGTGCCATCAGTGAGTCGGCTAGGAGTGGGGGGGAGACCCAGTACTTC.

This clonotype was seen a handful of times. The chain uses TRBV29-1 and TRBJ1-2, with a tentative D call TRBD1 (5 bases). Germline V gene sequence: CDR1 SQVTM, CDR2 ANQGSEA. V lost 8 bases and J 0 bases, leaving 7 bases between the germline ends. The CDR3 consists of 11 residues. This CDR3 reads CSLGPNYGYTF. In DNA, the CDR3 is TGCAGCTTGGGACCTAACTATGGCTACACCTTC.